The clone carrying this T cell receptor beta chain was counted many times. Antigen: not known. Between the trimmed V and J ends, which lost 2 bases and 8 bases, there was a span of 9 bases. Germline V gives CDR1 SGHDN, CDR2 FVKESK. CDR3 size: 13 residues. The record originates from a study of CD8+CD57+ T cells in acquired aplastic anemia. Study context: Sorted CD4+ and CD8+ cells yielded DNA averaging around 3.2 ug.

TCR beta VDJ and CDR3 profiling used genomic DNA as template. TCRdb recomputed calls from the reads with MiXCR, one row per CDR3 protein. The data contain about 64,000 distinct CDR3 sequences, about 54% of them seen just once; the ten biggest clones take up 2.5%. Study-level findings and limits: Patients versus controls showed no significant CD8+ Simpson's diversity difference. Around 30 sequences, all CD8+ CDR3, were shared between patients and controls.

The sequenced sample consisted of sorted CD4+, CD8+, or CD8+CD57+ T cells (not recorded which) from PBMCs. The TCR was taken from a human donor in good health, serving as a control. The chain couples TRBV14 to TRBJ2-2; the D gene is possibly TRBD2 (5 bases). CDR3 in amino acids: CASSQPRGGELFF. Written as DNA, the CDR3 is TGTGCCAGCAGCCAACCCCGAGGGGGGGAGCTGTTTTTT.